The 10 T cell receptor beta chains listed next were all sequenced from one sample in a study of Ad26.COV2.S vaccination and SARS-CoV-2 variants. TCRdb's copy holds only in-frame clones and misses some; the assay was immunoSEQ multiplex PCR. The sample includes 85,000 to 95,000 clones, 82% of them seen just once. The sample was peripheral blood, taken after recovery from COVID-19. The receptors shown here come from a human donor who had recovered from COVID-19.

This rearrangement joins TRBV5-5 to TRBJ2-2; TRBD1 matches 10 bases. Losses at the gene ends were 6 bases for V and 2 bases for J; bases not matched to a gene: 10. This CDR3 is 17 amino acids long. CDR1 is SGHKS, CDR2 YYEKEE, per germline (reference sequence). The CDR3 sequence is CASTFKGTGVNTGELFF. The CDR3, as DNA: TGTGCCAGCACTTTTAAAGGGACAGGGGTAAACACCGGGGAGCTGTTTTTT.

The J gene is TRBJ2-1, the V gene TRBV7-5; the table calls TRBD2, which could not be checked here. TRBV7-5 is noted as a pseudogene. The CDR3 extends over 14 amino acids. CDR3 sequence (DNA): TGTGTCAGAAATGGCCTAGCGGCTAGCGTCGAGCAGTTCTTC. The encoded protein is CVRNGLAASVEQFF.

This chain links TRBV7-3 with TRBJ1-1, with a tentative D call TRBD1 (5 bases). Germline CDR1 SGHTA, CDR2 FQGTGA. V lost 1 base, J lost 3 bases, and 12 bases lay in between. The CDR3 extends over 15 amino acids. CDR3 region: CASSLMVQGDTEAFF. Written as DNA, the CDR3 is TGTGCCAGCAGCTTAATGGTGCAGGGCGACACTGAAGCTTTCTTT.

As DNA, the CDR3 is TGTGCCACCAGCAGAGATTGGCGCCTAGCGAATGAGCAGTTCTTC. Amino acids: CATSRDWRLANEQFF. The chain is built from TRBV15 and TRBJ2-1, with D perhaps TRBD2 (6 bases). The CDR3 has 15 residues. Germline V gene lookup returns CDR1 LNHNV and CDR2 YYDKDF (reference sequence). V was clipped by 0 bases and J by 7 bases, with 13 bases between them.

The genes are TRBV7-6 and TRBJ2-5, with 10 bases matching TRBD2. Germline values: CDR1 SGHVS, CDR2 FNYEAQ. After removal of 4 bases from V and 1 base from J, the junction contained 3 bases not matched to a gene. The CDR3 contains 15 residues. Here the CDR3 DNA reads TGTGCCAGCAGCTATCGGACTAGCGGCCAAGAGACCCAGTACTTC. Residues: CASSYRTSGQETQYF.

Of note for this clone: The junction and the germline gene differ at one end; a read error may be behind it. This chain connects TRBV6-5 to TRBJ1-1, with D possibly being TRBD1 (6 bases). The CDR3 extends over 14 amino acids. CDR1 is MNHEY, CDR2 SVGAGI, per germline. As DNA, the CDR3 is TGTGCCAGCAGTAACTCGCAGGGGTACACTGAAGCTTTCTTT. Its translation is CASSNSQGYTEAFF.

This clone occurred a few times. The rearrangement joins TRBV12-5 to TRBJ2-1; the D gene is possibly TRBD1 (5 bases). V lost 1 base and J lost 5, with 12 bases in between. This CDR3 has 15 residues. CDR1 is LGHNT, CDR2 FRNRAP, per germline. The CDR3: CASGLGQSTNNEQFF. The CDR3 DNA sequence: TGTGCTAGTGGTTTGGGACAGTCTACCAACAATGAGCAGTTCTTC. The full variable domain, in which reference TRBV12-5 and TRBJ2-1 provide the parts outside the CDR3, is DARVTQTPRHKVTEMGQEVTMRCQPILGHNTVFWYRQTMMQGLELLAYFRNRAPLDDSGMPKDRFSAEMPDATLATLKIQPSEPRDSAVYFCASGLGQSTNNEQFFGPGTRLTVL.

The chain links TRBV29-1 to TRBJ2-7; D remains unclear. The V end lost 6 bases, the J end lost 3 bases, and 12 bases lay between the germline ends. Germline values: CDR1 SQVTM, CDR2 ANQGSEA. The CDR3 is 12 residues long. Here the CDR3 reads CSVTGIYYEQYF. CDR3 DNA sequence: TGCAGCGTAACGGGTATCTACTACGAGCAGTACTTC.

Comment on this clone: This CDR3 is also generated by other DNA sequences in the sample. The chain couples TRBV19 to TRBJ2-2; TRBD1 matches 7 bases. This CDR3 spans 14 amino acids. Trimming took 6 bases from V and 4 from J; bases not matched to a gene: 5. Germline V CDR1 and CDR2: LNHDA, SQIVND (reference sequence). CDR3 sequence reads: CASRLQGSTGELFF. CDR3 DNA sequence: TGTGCCAGTAGGCTACAGGGGAGCACCGGGGAGCTGTTTTTT.

This clone was observed once. The V gene is TRBV14, the J gene TRBJ2-1; D might be TRBD2 (6 bases). The CDR3 spans 16 residues. CDR1 and CDR2 from the germline V gene are SGHDN and FVKESK. V shed 4 bases and J shed 1 base, with 14 bases lying between them. CDR3 nucleotide sequence: TGTGCCAGCAGCCCTGCGGGGTTAGGGTCCTACAATGAGCAGTTCTTC. It encodes CASSPAGLGSYNEQFF.